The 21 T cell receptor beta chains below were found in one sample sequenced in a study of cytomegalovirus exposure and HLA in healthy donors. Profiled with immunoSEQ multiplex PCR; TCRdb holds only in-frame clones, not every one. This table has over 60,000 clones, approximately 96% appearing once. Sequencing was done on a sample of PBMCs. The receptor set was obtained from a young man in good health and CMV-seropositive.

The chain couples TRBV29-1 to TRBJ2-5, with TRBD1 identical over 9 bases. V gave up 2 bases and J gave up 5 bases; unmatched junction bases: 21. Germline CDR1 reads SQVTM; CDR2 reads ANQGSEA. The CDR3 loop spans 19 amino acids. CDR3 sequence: CSVENVDRGIYGTSETQYF. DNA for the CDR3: TGCAGCGTTGAAAACGTGGACAGGGGTATCTACGGTACGTCGGAGACCCAGTACTTC.

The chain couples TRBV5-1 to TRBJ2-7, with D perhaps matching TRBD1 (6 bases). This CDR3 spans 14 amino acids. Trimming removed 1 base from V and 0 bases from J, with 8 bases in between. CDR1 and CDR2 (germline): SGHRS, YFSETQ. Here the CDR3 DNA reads TGCGCCAGCAGCTTGAAGGGGGACTCCTACGAGCAGTACTTC. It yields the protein CASSLKGDSYEQYF.

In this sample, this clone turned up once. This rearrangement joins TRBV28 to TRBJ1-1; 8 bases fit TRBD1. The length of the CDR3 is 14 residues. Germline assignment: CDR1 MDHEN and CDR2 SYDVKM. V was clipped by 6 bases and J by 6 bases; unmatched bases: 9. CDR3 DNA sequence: TGTGCCAGCAGCCCCCCGGACAGGGAATCTGAAGCTTTCTTT. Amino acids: CASSPPDRESEAFF.

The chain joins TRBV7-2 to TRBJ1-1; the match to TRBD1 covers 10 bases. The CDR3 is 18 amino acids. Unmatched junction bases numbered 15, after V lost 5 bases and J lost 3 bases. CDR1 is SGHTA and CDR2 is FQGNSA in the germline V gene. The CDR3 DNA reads TGTGCCAGCAGCCTCCCCCACCTGAGACAGGGGGCACACACTGAAGCTTTCTTT. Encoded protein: CASSLPHLRQGAHTEAFF.

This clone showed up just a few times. For the CDR3, the DNA is TGTGCCAGCAGCTTAGCGTCTGGGACATCGATAGGCTACACCTTC. Its translation: CASSLASGTSIGYTF. The chain links TRBV7-2 to TRBJ1-2; maybe TRBD1 (6 bases). The CDR3 runs 15 residues. CDR1 and CDR2 (germline): SGHTA, FQGNSA. V gave up 0 bases and J gave up 8 bases, with 16 bases separating them.

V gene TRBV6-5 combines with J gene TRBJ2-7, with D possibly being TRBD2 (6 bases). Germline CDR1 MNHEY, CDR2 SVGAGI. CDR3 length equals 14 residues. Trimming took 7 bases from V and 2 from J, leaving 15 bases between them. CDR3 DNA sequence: TGTGCCAGCACCCAACTGGGGGGTGCCTACGAGCAGTACTTC. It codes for CASTQLGGAYEQYF.

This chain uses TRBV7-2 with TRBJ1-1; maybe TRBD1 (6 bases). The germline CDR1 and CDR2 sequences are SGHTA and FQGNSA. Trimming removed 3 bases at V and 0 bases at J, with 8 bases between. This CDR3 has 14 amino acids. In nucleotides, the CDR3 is TGTGCCAGCAGCTTGGGACACCTGAACACTGAAGCTTTCTTT. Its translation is CASSLGHLNTEAFF.

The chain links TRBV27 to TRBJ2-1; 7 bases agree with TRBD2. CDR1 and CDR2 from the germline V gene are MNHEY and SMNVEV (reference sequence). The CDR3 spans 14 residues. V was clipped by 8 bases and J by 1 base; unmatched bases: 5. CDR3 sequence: CASREAGSYNEQFF. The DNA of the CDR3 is TGTGCCAGCCGGGAAGCGGGATCCTACAATGAGCAGTTCTTC.

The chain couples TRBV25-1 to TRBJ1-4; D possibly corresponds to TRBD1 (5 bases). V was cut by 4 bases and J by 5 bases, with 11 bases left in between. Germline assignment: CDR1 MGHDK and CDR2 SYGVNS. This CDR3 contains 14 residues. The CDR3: CASSGRGRNEKLFF. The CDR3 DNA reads TGTGCCAGCAGTGGGAGGGGCAGGAATGAAAAACTGTTTTTT.

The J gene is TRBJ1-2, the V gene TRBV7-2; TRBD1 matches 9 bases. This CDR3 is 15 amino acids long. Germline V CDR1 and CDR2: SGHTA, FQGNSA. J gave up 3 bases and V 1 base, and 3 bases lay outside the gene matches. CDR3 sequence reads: CASSLGTGADYGYTF. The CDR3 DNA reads TGTGCCAGCAGCTTAGGGACAGGGGCGGACTATGGCTACACCTTC.

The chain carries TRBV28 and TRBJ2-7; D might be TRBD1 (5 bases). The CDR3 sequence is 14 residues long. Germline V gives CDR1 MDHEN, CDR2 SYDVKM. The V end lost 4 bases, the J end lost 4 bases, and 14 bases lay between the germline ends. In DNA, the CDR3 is TGTGCCAGCAGTTCCAGGGAAAAGGCGTACGAGCAGTACTTC. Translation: CASSSREKAYEQYF.

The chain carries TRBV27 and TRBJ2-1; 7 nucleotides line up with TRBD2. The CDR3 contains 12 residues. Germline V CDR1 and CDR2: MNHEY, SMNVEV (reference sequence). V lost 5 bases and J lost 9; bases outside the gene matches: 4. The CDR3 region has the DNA TGTGCCAGCAGTAGACTAGCCGGTGAGCAGTTCTTC. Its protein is CASSRLAGEQFF.

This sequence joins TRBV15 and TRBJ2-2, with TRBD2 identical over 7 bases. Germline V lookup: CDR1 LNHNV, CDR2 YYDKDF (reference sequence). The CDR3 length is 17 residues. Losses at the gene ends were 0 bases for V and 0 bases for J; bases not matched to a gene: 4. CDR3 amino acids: CATSRDPAGPNTGELFF. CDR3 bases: TGTGCCACCAGCAGAGATCCAGCGGGACCGAACACCGGGGAGCTGTTTTTT.

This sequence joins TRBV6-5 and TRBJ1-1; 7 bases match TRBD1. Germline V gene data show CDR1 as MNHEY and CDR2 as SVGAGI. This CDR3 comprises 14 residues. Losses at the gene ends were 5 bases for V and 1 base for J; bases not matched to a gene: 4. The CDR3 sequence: CASSQGQWNTEAFF. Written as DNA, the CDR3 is TGTGCCAGCAGTCAGGGACAGTGGAACACTGAAGCTTTCTTT.

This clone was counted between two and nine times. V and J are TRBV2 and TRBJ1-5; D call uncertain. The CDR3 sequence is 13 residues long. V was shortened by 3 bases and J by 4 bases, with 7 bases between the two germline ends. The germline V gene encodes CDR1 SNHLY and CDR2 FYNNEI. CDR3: CASSDDLNQPQHF. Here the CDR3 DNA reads TGTGCCAGCAGTGATGATCTAAATCAGCCCCAGCATTTT.

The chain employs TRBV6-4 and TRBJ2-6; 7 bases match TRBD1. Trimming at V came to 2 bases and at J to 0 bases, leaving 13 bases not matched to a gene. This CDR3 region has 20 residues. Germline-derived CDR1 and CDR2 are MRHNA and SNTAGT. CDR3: CASSDPRQGWMPSGANVLTF. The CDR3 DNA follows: TGTGCCAGCAGTGACCCCCGACAGGGATGGATGCCCTCTGGGGCCAACGTCCTGACTTTC.

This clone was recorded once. This chain's CDR3 is CASSQGQWGPTDTQYF. The CDR3 coding sequence is TGTGCCAGCAGCCAAGGCCAGTGGGGGCCCACAGATACGCAGTATTTT. J is TRBJ2-3 and V is TRBV4-2, with a weak D call TRBD1 (6 bases). The germline V and J ends were trimmed by 1 base and 2 bases, with 13 bases remaining between them. In germline, CDR1 is LGHNA, CDR2 YNFKEQ. This CDR3 spans 16 amino acids.

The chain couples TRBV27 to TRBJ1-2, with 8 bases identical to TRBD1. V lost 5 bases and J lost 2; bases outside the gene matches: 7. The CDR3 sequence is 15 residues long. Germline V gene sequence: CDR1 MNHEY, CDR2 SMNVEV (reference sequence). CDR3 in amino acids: CASSPGQGGNYGYTF. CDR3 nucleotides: TGTGCCAGCAGTCCTGGACAGGGTGGGAACTATGGCTACACCTTC.

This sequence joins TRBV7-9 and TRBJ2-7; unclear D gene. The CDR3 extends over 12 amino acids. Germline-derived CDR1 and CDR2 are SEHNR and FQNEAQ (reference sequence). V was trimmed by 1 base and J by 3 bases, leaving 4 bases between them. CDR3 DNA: TGTGCCAGCAGCTTAGTAATCTACGAGCAGTACTTC. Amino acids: CASSLVIYEQYF.

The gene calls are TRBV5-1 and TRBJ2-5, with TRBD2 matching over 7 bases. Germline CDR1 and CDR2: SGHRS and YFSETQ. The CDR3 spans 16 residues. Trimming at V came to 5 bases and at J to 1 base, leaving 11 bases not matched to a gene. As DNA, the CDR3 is TGCGCCAGCAGTGGGGGGAGGCGGGAGATCCAAGAGACCCAGTACTTC. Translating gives CASSGGRREIQETQYF.

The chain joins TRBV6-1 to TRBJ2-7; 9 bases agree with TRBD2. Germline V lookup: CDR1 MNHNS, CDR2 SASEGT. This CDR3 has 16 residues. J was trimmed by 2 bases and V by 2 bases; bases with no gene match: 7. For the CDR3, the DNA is TGTGCCAGCAGTGAATTATGGGCTAGCGGGGCCTACGAGCAGTACTTC. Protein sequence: CASSELWASGAYEQYF.